The source of this T cell receptor (beta chain) is a study of control samples from healthy donors and cancer patients. TCRdb keeps only in-frame clones here, not all; method: immunoSEQ multiplex PCR. The table lists roughly 80,000 clones, 70% to 90% of them singletons, with 1.5% to 2% in the top ten. CDR1 MNHEY and CDR2 SMNVEV come from the germline V gene (reference sequence). The V and J ends lost 7 bases and 7 bases, in that order; junction bases with no gene match: 8. The CDR3 loop spans 14 amino acids. This receptor was identified in an older woman with head and neck cancer. Sequencing used PBMCs. The gene calls are TRBV27 and TRBJ2-7; 12 positions agree with TRBD2. The CDR3 DNA reads TGTGCCAGCAAGACTAGCGGGAGTACGAGGGAGCAGTACTTC. Amino acids: CASKTSGSTREQYF.